These T cell receptor beta chains were read from a single sample in a study of beta chain features in type 1 diabetes. Sequenced by immunoSEQ multiplex PCR; TCRdb stores in-frame clones only, minus some. The repertoire holds hundreds of thousands of clones, with about an eighth as singletons. Sequencing used naive CD4+ T cells from blood. The receptors here all came from a woman aged 18-29 years in good health. The CDR3 runs from the conserved cysteine through the conserved F or W. A D gene is named only where the DNA matches it firmly. Only some rows state a clone size, as once, few, many or a class for expanded clones.

15,TRBJ2-1,TRBD2,TRBV5-4,-,TGTGCCAGCAGCTTTCGGACTAGCGGGATCAATGAGCAGTTCTTC,CASSFRTSGINEQFF
13,TRBJ1-6,-,TRBV28,few,TGTGCCAGCTCCCGTTGGGCGGATTCACCCCTCCACTTT,CASSRWADSPLHF
15,TRBJ2-1,TRBD2,TRBV5-4,few,TGTGCCAGCAGCTTAAGACTAGCGGGGTACAATGAGCAGTTCTTC,CASSLRLAGYNEQFF
14,TRBJ2-5,TRBD1,TRBV6-5,-,TGTGCCAGCAGAGGACAGGGCCGTGGGGAGACCCAGTACTTC,CASRGQGRGETQYF
13,TRBJ2-5,TRBD1,TRBV5-1,-,TGCGCCAGCAGCTGGGACAGACAAGAGACCCAGTACTTC,CASSWDRQETQYF
13,TRBJ2-5,TRBD1,TRBV5-1,-,TGCGCCAGCAGCTTCACAGGGGAAGAGACCCAGTACTTC,CASSFTGEETQYF
13,TRBJ2-1,-,TRBV7-9,few,TGTGCCAGCAGCCAACGGGACGACAATGAGCAGTTCTTC,CASSQRDDNEQFF
15,TRBJ1-1,-,TRBV7-2,few,TGTGCCAGCAGCAGAGGGAGGGCGATTAACACTGAAGCTTTCTTT,CASSRGRAINTEAFF
12,TRBJ2-5,-,TRBV12-5,-,TGTGCTAGTGGTTGGGCCGGGGAGACCCAGTACTTC,CASGWAGETQYF
14,TRBJ2-3,-,TRBV27,few,TGTGCCAGCAGTTTAGGGGCTGGGCCAGATACGCAGTATTTT,CASSLGAGPDTQYF
12,TRBJ2-4,-,TRBV13,many,TGTGCCAGCAGTACCGGCCCAAACATTCAGTACTTC,CASSTGPNIQYF
16,TRBJ2-3,-,TRBV9,few,TGTGCCAGCTCATCGGAAAGGAGGAGTAGCACAGATACGCAGTATTTT,CASSSERRSSTDTQYF
13,TRBJ1-2,TRBD1,TRBV19,-,TGTGCCAGTAGTCCGACAGGGTTAAGCGGCTACACCTTC,CASSPTGLSGYTF
16,TRBJ1-2,TRBD1,TRBV4-1,few,TGCGCCAGCAGCCACATCCGGGACAGAGCTAACTATGGCTACACCTTC,CASSHIRDRANYGYTF
16,TRBJ1-4,-,TRBV5-4,few,TGTGCCAGCAGCACAAGAAAGGACCAGACTAATGAAAAACTGTTTTTT,CASSTRKDQTNEKLFF
16,TRBJ2-4,-,TRBV7-9,-,TGTGCCAGCAGACCTACAGGGAGAGCCACCAAAAACATTCAGTACTTC,CASRPTGRATKNIQYF
14,TRBJ1-2,-,TRBV7-2,few,TGTGCCAGCAGCTCGAAAGGCACTAACTATGGCTACACCTTC,CASSSKGTNYGYTF
15,TRBJ1-5,-,TRBV6-1,-,TGTGCCAGCAGTGATTCGGGGAAAACCTATCAGCCCCAGCATTTT,CASSDSGKTYQPQHF
11,TRBJ2-1,-,TRBV19,few,TGTGCCAGTAGTATAGGACAGAGAACTCTCTTC,CASSIGQRTLF
16,TRBJ2-3,TRBD2,TRBV7-3,-,TGTGCCAGCAGCTCCCCCTCGGGGGGGCCGACAGATACGCAGTATTTT,CASSSPSGGPTDTQYF
15,TRBJ1-1,-,TRBV28,-,TGTGCCAGCAGTCCGCCTAACGGGCAAAACACTGAAGCTTTCTTT,CASSPPNGQNTEAFF
13,TRBJ1-5,-,TRBV7-2,few,TGTGCCAGCAGCTTAGCCCAATGGAGGCCCCAGCATTTT,CASSLAQWRPQHF
16,TRBJ2-5,-,TRBV7-9,few,TGTGCCAGCAGCTCGATGGGGGGCGCGTACCAAGAGACCCAGTACTTC,CASSSMGGAYQETQYF
16,TRBJ2-7,TRBD2,TRBV5-1,few,TGCGCCAGCAGCCTGAGACTAGCGGCAAGCTCCTACGAGCAGTACTTC,CASSLRLAASSYEQYF